Below are 25 T cell receptor beta chains sequenced from a single sample in a study of blood T cell repertoires in COVID-19. This table comes from immunoSEQ multiplex PCR, and its TCRdb copy is limited to in-frame clones, with some not included. This table holds about 130,000 clones, about four fifths found once. Sequencing was performed on PBMCs or T cells enriched from blood (not recorded which). The source is a man aged 30 to 45 who had recovered from COVID-19.

V is TRBV6-1 and J is TRBJ2-5; 8 bases agree with TRBD2. The CDR3 sequence is 16 residues long. The V gene end was trimmed by 3 bases and the J gene end by 5 bases; junction bases not matched to a gene: 11. The germline V gene has CDR1 MNHNS and CDR2 SASEGT. The CDR3 sequence is CASSDKSGGVRETQYF. Written as DNA, the CDR3 is TGTGCCAGCAGTGATAAAAGCGGGGGAGTGAGGGAGACCCAGTACTTC.

The chain couples TRBV2 to TRBJ1-1, with D hard to call. With 1 base removed from V and 7 bases from J, the gap between germline ends came to 16 bases. CDR1 and CDR2 from the germline V gene are SNHLY and FYNNEI. The CDR3 is 15 amino acids. The CDR3 nucleotides read TGTGCCAGCAGTGAAGGGAGGTGGGGATCTATTGAAGCTTTCTTT. Translated: CASSEGRWGSIEAFF.

This clone showed up just once. The gene calls are TRBV19 and TRBJ2-7; D is perhaps TRBD1 (7 bases). The CDR3 consists of 13 residues. The germline CDR1 and CDR2 sequences are LNHDA and SQIVND (reference sequence). V was shortened by 7 bases and J by 2 bases, with 12 bases between the two germline ends. In nucleotides, the CDR3 is TGTGCCAGTACCGGAGGGACAGCCTACGAGCAGTACTTC. Translating gives CASTGGTAYEQYF.

The chain couples TRBV6-5 to TRBJ2-3; D might be TRBD1 (5 bases). There are 14 residues in the CDR3. From germline, CDR1 is MNHEY and CDR2 SVGAGI. Trimming removed 5 bases at V and 2 bases at J, with 11 bases between. CDR3 protein: CASSRDRFTDTQYF. In DNA form, the CDR3 reads TGTGCCAGCAGTAGAGACAGATTCACAGATACGCAGTATTTT.

The chain joins TRBV7-2 to TRBJ1-2; no clear D. The CDR3 contains 14 residues. V was cut by 5 bases and J by 5 bases, with 15 bases left in between. Germline V gene sequence: CDR1 SGHTA, CDR2 FQGNSA. The DNA of the CDR3 is TGTGCCAGCAGCCCAAAGGCCGGGTCATATGGCTACACCTTC. This translates into CASSPKAGSYGYTF.

This sequence joins TRBV2 and TRBJ2-4; maybe TRBD1 (8 bases). CDR1 is SNHLY, CDR2 FYNNEI, per germline. The CDR3 covers 14 residues. CDR3 residues: CATGGAEAKNIQYF. In nucleotides, the CDR3 is TGTGCTACAGGGGGGGCGGAGGCCAAAAACATTCAGTACTTC.

The rearrangement joins TRBV29-1 to TRBJ1-1; D is undetermined. Germline V gene sequence: CDR1 SQVTM, CDR2 ANQGSEA. CDR3 length: 14 residues. V lost 4 bases, J lost 1 base, and 13 bases lay in between. For the CDR3, the DNA is TGCAGCGTTGTGGAGGGATCAGGGAACACTGAAGCTTTCTTT. Translated, it gives CSVVEGSGNTEAFF.

The chain has TRBV6-1 and TRBJ1-5; 9 bases are a match to TRBD1. This CDR3 is built from 15 residues. The V gene's germline CDR1 is MNHNS and CDR2 SASEGT. V dropped 3 bases and J dropped 6; count of bases not matched to a gene: 6. The CDR3, as DNA: TGTGCCAGCAGTGACAGGGGACAGGGATTTCAGCCCCAGCATTTT. Encoded protein: CASSDRGQGFQPQHF.

CDR3 loop: CASSSLAVHNEQFF. CDR3 in DNA: TGTGCCAGCAGCTCCTTAGCGGTACACAATGAGCAGTTCTTC. The V and J genes are TRBV11-2 and TRBJ2-1, with D maybe TRBD2 (6 bases). Germline assignment: CDR1 SGHAT and CDR2 FQNNGV. Trimming cost V 4 bases and J 5 bases, with 12 bases left between them. CDR3 length: 14 amino acids.

The gene calls are TRBV6-1 and TRBJ2-7; the match to TRBD2 covers 7 bases. V was clipped by 3 bases and J by 2 bases; unmatched bases: 10. The CDR3 is 16 residues long. In germline, CDR1 is MNHNS, CDR2 SASEGT. CDR3 region: CASSEAGSGSPYEQYF. The CDR3 DNA is TGTGCCAGCAGTGAGGCGGGTAGCGGGTCCCCCTACGAGCAGTACTTC.

The chain has TRBV7-2 and TRBJ2-1; the D gene is possibly TRBD2 (6 bases). Trimming left V 2 bases short and J 9 bases short, with 14 bases between. The CDR3 totals 14 residues. CDR1 is SGHTA, CDR2 FQGNSA, per germline. CDR3 amino acids: CASSLQGWGVEQFF. Written as DNA, the CDR3 is TGTGCCAGCAGCTTACAGGGATGGGGGGTTGAGCAGTTCTTC.

This chain links TRBV5-4 with TRBJ1-1, with 7 bases fitting TRBD1. CDR1 and CDR2 from the germline V gene are SGHNT and YYREEE (reference sequence). J lost 6 bases, V lost 0 bases, and 5 bases had no gene match. The CDR3 covers 14 residues. This chain's CDR3 is CASSLGGTVSEAFF. The CDR3 DNA sequence: TGTGCCAGCAGCTTGGGGGGGACAGTCTCTGAAGCTTTCTTT.

The CDR3 sequence: CASTALAGNNEQFF. The CDR3 DNA reads TGTGCCAGCACTGCTCTAGCGGGGAATAATGAGCAGTTCTTC. The J gene is TRBJ2-1, the V gene TRBV2; 9 bases agree with TRBD2. The CDR3 has 14 residues. V lost 7 bases to trimming and J lost 7 bases; unmatched junction nucleotides: 8. Germline CDR1 and CDR2: SNHLY and FYNNEI. The complete variable domain, with remaining parts taken from reference TRBV2 and TRBJ2-1, reads EPEVTQTPSHQVTQMGQEVILRCVPISNHLYFYWYRQILGQKVEFLVSFYNNEISEKSEIFDDQFSVERPDGSNFTLKIRSTKLEDSAMYFCASTALAGNNEQFFGPGTRLTVL.

The chain has TRBV24-1 and TRBJ2-1; D is ambiguous. Germline values: CDR1 KGHDR, CDR2 SFDVKD. The CDR3 is 11 amino acids. The ends were cut back, 1 base at V and 9 bases at J, with 3 bases in the middle. The CDR3: CATSDFGEQFF. The CDR3 region has the DNA TGTGCCACCAGTGATTTCGGTGAGCAGTTCTTC.

This chain's CDR3 is CAWSPTTGAGAGEQFF. As DNA, the CDR3 is TGTGCCTGGAGTCCCACTACCGGAGCGGGAGCTGGTGAGCAGTTCTTC. V and J are TRBV30 and TRBJ2-1, with 8 bases fitting TRBD2. V shed 2 bases, J shed 9 bases, and the junction held 15 bases outside the gene matches. CDR1 is GTSNPN, CDR2 SVGIG, per germline (reference sequence). The CDR3 runs to 16 residues.

The chain carries TRBV5-1 and TRBJ2-5; 9 bases are shared with TRBD2. This CDR3 contains 15 residues. V shed 2 bases and J 5 bases; nucleotides not matched to a gene: 7. Looked up from germline, CDR1 is SGHRS and CDR2 is YFSETQ. The DNA of the CDR3 is TGCGCCAGCAGCTTCGCGGGGGGGCCTATGGAGACCCAGTACTTC. Protein sequence: CASSFAGGPMETQYF.

This chain joins TRBV7-2 and TRBJ1-5; D unresolved. Trimming took off 2 bases at V and 4 bases at J, with 3 bases between the two ends. Germline V gives CDR1 SGHTA, CDR2 FQGNSA. This CDR3 is 12 amino acids long. As DNA, the CDR3 is TGTGCCAGCAGCTTACCGAATCAGCCCCAGCATTTT. It encodes CASSLPNQPQHF.

The chain uses TRBV10-3 and TRBJ2-3, with 11 bases that match TRBD1. Germline lookup yields CDR1 ENHRY and CDR2 SYGVKD. V dropped 8 bases and J dropped 6; count of bases not matched to a gene: 16. The CDR3 length is 17 residues. Here the CDR3 DNA reads TGTGCCATCGGCGGACGGACAGGGGGCGAGTATTCGGATACGCAGTATTTT. Translated: CAIGGRTGGEYSDTQYF.

The chain employs TRBV6-5 and TRBJ2-1; TRBD1 matches 10 bases. With V trimmed by 7 bases and J by 5 bases, 8 bases remained unmatched. The germline gives CDR1 MNHEY, CDR2 SVGAGI. The CDR3 loop spans 15 amino acids. This chain's CDR3 is CASIERDRGHNEQFF. In DNA, the CDR3 is TGTGCCAGCATAGAAAGGGACAGGGGTCACAATGAGCAGTTCTTC.

The CDR3 here is CASTPGTKSSYEQYF. For the CDR3, the DNA is TGTGCCAGCACCCCCGGGACAAAGAGCTCCTACGAGCAGTACTTC. The genes are TRBV7-9 and TRBJ2-7; D perhaps matches TRBD1 (6 bases). Germline CDR1 SEHNR, CDR2 FQNEAQ (reference sequence). The CDR3 has 15 amino acids. V shed 7 bases and J shed 0 bases, with 16 bases lying between them. Full variable domain (remainder filled in from reference TRBV7-9 and TRBJ2-7): DTGVSQNPRHKITKRGQNVTFRCDPISEHNRLYWYRQTLGQGPEFLTYFQNEAQLEKSRLLSDRFSAERPKGSFSTLEIQRTEQGDSAMYLCASTPGTKSSYEQYFGPGTRLTVT.

V usage is TRBV19 and J usage is TRBJ1-5, with a weak D call TRBD1 (5 bases). The germline gives CDR1 LNHDA, CDR2 SQIVND (reference sequence). V shed 8 bases and J shed 3 bases, with 11 bases lying between them. This CDR3 is 13 amino acids long. The CDR3 sequence: CASGRGVNQPQHF. As DNA, the CDR3 is TGTGCCAGTGGTAGGGGAGTCAATCAGCCCCAGCATTTT.

The genes are TRBV19 and TRBJ2-1; 7 bases line up with TRBD2. This CDR3 contains 15 residues. The germline V gene encodes CDR1 LNHDA and CDR2 SQIVND (reference sequence). V shed 0 bases, J shed 8 bases, and the junction held 7 bases outside the gene matches. CDR3 in amino acids: CASSIEGGGSHEQFF. The DNA of the CDR3 is TGTGCCAGTAGTATAGAGGGGGGAGGGTCGCATGAGCAGTTCTTC.

The chain recombines TRBV4-1 with TRBJ1-1; D gene unclear. Trimming stripped 1 base from V and 10 bases from J, with 10 bases between. CDR1 and CDR2 (germline): MGHRA, YSYEKL. CDR3 length equals 12 residues. CDR3: CASSQGSGSAFF. The CDR3 DNA reads as TGCGCCAGCAGCCAAGGGTCGGGGTCAGCTTTCTTT.

This clone turned up a few times. The chain employs TRBV19 and TRBJ1-5, with TRBD1 matching over 7 bases. V lost 4 bases and J lost 2; bases outside the gene matches: 2. From germline, CDR1 is LNHDA and CDR2 SQIVND (reference sequence). This CDR3 contains 14 residues. CDR3 DNA: TGTGCCAGTAGTAATCAGGGGGGCAATCAGCCCCAGCATTTT. Its translation: CASSNQGGNQPQHF.

The gene calls are TRBV29-1 and TRBJ2-3; D unclear. Trimming cost V 2 bases and J 0 bases, with 6 bases left between them. The CDR3 has 13 residues. The germline V gene encodes CDR1 SQVTM and CDR2 ANQGSEA. The CDR3 loop reads CSVEPLSTDTQYF. CDR3 bases: TGCAGCGTTGAACCCTTAAGCACAGATACGCAGTATTTT.